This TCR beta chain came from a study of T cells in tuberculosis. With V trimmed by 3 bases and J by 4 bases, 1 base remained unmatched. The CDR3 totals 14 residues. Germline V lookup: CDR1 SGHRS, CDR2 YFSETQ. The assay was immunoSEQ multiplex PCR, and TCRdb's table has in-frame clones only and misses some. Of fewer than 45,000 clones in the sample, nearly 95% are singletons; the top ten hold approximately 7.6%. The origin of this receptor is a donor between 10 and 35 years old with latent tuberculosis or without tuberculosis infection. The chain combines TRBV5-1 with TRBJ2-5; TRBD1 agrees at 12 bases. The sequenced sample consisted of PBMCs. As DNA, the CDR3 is TGCGCCAGCAGCTGGGGACAGGGGGCAGAGACCCAGTACTTC. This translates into CASSWGQGAETQYF. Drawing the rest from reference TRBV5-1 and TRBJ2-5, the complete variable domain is KAGVTQTPRYLIKTRGQQVTLSCSPISGHRSVSWYQQTPGQGLQFLFEYFSETQRNKGNFPGRFSGRQFSNSRSEMNVSTLELGDSALYLCASSWGQGAETQYFGPGTRLLVL.